The source of this TCR beta chain is a study of cytomegalovirus exposure and HLA in healthy donors. V shed 6 bases and J shed 0 bases, with 6 bases lying between them. The CDR3 length is 13 residues. CDR1 SEHNR and CDR2 FQNEAQ come from the germline V gene (reference sequence). Amplification used 60 Vbeta primers and 13 Jbeta primers. Some clones are missing from TCRdb's copy, which holds only in-frame ones; the method was immunoSEQ multiplex PCR. The sample consists of about 60,000 clones, 70% to 90% of them appearing once. The rearrangement uses TRBV7-9 and TRBJ1-3; perhaps TRBD1 as D (5 bases). Source material: PBMCs. This clonotype was obtained from a man aged 18-30 years in good health and CMV-seronegative. The CDR3: CASRQGSGNTIYF. The CDR3 nucleotides are TGTGCCAGCAGGCAGGGCTCTGGAAACACCATATATTTT.